This is a list of T cell receptor beta chains from one sample in a study of cytomegalovirus exposure and HLA in healthy donors. The table came from immunoSEQ multiplex PCR; TCRdb's copy has only in-frame clones and leaves some out. The specimen's table records 45,000 to 65,000 clones. Specimen: PBMCs. The source is a man between 18 and 35 years old in good health and CMV-seropositive. Both conserved end residues are part of each CDR3. D genes are given only for firm matches. Clone size appears in some rows only: once, few, many, or a class for an expanded clone.

CDR3nt: TGTGCCAGCAGTTATGACTATTACAATGAGCAGTTCTTC; CDR3aa: CASSYDYYNEQFF; abundance: -; j_gene: TRBJ2-1; d_gene: -; v_gene: TRBV6-5; len: 13
CDR3nt: TGTGCCAACAGATCCAGGGCCCTCACAGATACGCAGTATTTT; CDR3aa: CANRSRALTDTQYF; abundance: -; j_gene: TRBJ2-3; d_gene: -; v_gene: TRBV6-5; len: 14
CDR3nt: TGCGCCAGCACTATGACAGGTGGGAATGAGCAGTTCTTC; CDR3aa: CASTMTGGNEQFF; abundance: -; j_gene: TRBJ2-1; d_gene: -; v_gene: TRBV5-1; len: 13
CDR3nt: TGTGCCAGCAGCTTGATCGGACAGCTACTGCCCCAAGAGACCCAGTACTTC; CDR3aa: CASSLIGQLLPQETQYF; abundance: -; j_gene: TRBJ2-5; d_gene: -; v_gene: TRBV28; len: 17
CDR3nt: TGTGCCAGCAGCAAATATAACACCGGGGAGCTGTTTTTT; CDR3aa: CASSKYNTGELFF; abundance: -; j_gene: TRBJ2-2; d_gene: -; v_gene: TRBV9; len: 13
CDR3nt: TGTGCCAGCAGCCCAGGGCCGAGTCATGAAAAACTGTTTTTT; CDR3aa: CASSPGPSHEKLFF; abundance: -; j_gene: TRBJ1-4; d_gene: -; v_gene: TRBV7-9; len: 14
CDR3nt: TGTGCCAGCAGCTTACAATCAGGGGATGATGGCTACACCTTC; CDR3aa: CASSLQSGDDGYTF; abundance: -; j_gene: TRBJ1-2; d_gene: -; v_gene: TRBV11-3; len: 14
CDR3nt: TGTGCCAGCAGCTTAGTGCAGGGGACCCAAGAGACCCAGTACTTC; CDR3aa: CASSLVQGTQETQYF; abundance: -; j_gene: TRBJ2-5; d_gene: -; v_gene: TRBV11-2; len: 15
CDR3nt: TGTGCCAGCAGTTTACTCGGGACTAGGGATGAGCAGTTCTTC; CDR3aa: CASSLLGTRDEQFF; abundance: -; j_gene: TRBJ2-1; d_gene: TRBD2; v_gene: TRBV6-6; len: 14
CDR3nt: TGTGCCAGCAGCTTAGATGGGCGACTAGCGGGAGAGCAAGATACGCAGTATTTT; CDR3aa: CASSLDGRLAGEQDTQYF; abundance: -; j_gene: TRBJ2-3; d_gene: TRBD2; v_gene: TRBV11-3; len: 18
CDR3nt: TGTGCCAGCAGCAAGACTAGCGGGACCTACAATGAGCAGTTCTTC; CDR3aa: CASSKTSGTYNEQFF; abundance: -; j_gene: TRBJ2-1; d_gene: TRBD2; v_gene: TRBV7-2; len: 15
CDR3nt: TGTGCCAGCAGATTGGAAAGGACTCCTAATCAGCCCCAGCATTTT; CDR3aa: CASRLERTPNQPQHF; abundance: -; j_gene: TRBJ1-5; d_gene: -; v_gene: TRBV6-1; len: 15
CDR3nt: TGTGCCAGCAGCGCCGGAACTAGCGGGAGGGCCGAGGAGACCCAGTACTTC; CDR3aa: CASSAGTSGRAEETQYF; abundance: -; j_gene: TRBJ2-5; d_gene: TRBD2; v_gene: TRBV9; len: 17
CDR3nt: TGTGCCAGTTATAGACTTAATGAAAAACTGTTTTTT; CDR3aa: CASYRLNEKLFF; abundance: -; j_gene: TRBJ1-4; d_gene: -; v_gene: TRBV6-5; len: 12
CDR3nt: TGTGCCAGCAGCTTAGCGCTAGCGGCCGCGGGGGAGCTGTTTTTT; CDR3aa: CASSLALAAAGELFF; abundance: -; j_gene: TRBJ2-2; d_gene: TRBD2; v_gene: TRBV7-7; len: 15
CDR3nt: TGCGCCAGCAGCACCTCGGGACAGGGAAATTTGGCTTTCTTT; CDR3aa: CASSTSGQGNLAFF; abundance: -; j_gene: TRBJ1-1; d_gene: TRBD1; v_gene: TRBV5-1; len: 14
CDR3nt: TGTGCTAGCAGCCCTAGCGGGACCACAGATACGCAGTATTTT; CDR3aa: CASSPSGTTDTQYF; abundance: -; j_gene: TRBJ2-3; d_gene: TRBD2; v_gene: TRBV7-7; len: 14
CDR3nt: TGTGCCAGCAGTGTCGGACAGGGTAATTCACCCCTCCACTTT; CDR3aa: CASSVGQGNSPLHF; abundance: -; j_gene: TRBJ1-6; d_gene: TRBD1; v_gene: TRBV27; len: 14
CDR3nt: TGTGCCAGCAGTGACAGGGGGCCGCGAACTGAAGCTTTCTTT; CDR3aa: CASSDRGPRTEAFF; abundance: -; j_gene: TRBJ1-1; d_gene: TRBD1; v_gene: TRBV6-1; len: 14
CDR3nt: TGTGCCAGTAGCATAGGAAAGGGGAATGAGCAGTTCTTC; CDR3aa: CASSIGKGNEQFF; abundance: -; j_gene: TRBJ2-1; d_gene: -; v_gene: TRBV19; len: 13
CDR3nt: TGTGCCAGCAGTGAAGAAACAGGGGGCGGCTATGGCTACACCTTC; CDR3aa: CASSEETGGGYGYTF; abundance: -; j_gene: TRBJ1-2; d_gene: TRBD1; v_gene: TRBV6-1; len: 15
CDR3nt: TGTGCCAGCAGTTATATGCGGGAAGGCGGGGAGCTGTTTTTT; CDR3aa: CASSYMREGGELFF; abundance: -; j_gene: TRBJ2-2; d_gene: -; v_gene: TRBV6-5; len: 14
CDR3nt: TGCGCCAGCAGTGAGTTAGGCGGTCAAGAGACCCAGTACTTC; CDR3aa: CASSELGGQETQYF; abundance: -; j_gene: TRBJ2-5; d_gene: -; v_gene: TRBV10-2; len: 14
CDR3nt: TGTGCCAGCAGCTTAGCCCAGGGGGCAGAGAACACCGGGGAGCTGTTTTTT; CDR3aa: CASSLAQGAENTGELFF; abundance: -; j_gene: TRBJ2-2; d_gene: TRBD1; v_gene: TRBV7-6; len: 17
CDR3nt: TGTGCCAGTAGGAGGGAGCGGTCCTCCTACGAGCAGTACTTC; CDR3aa: CASRRERSSYEQYF; abundance: -; j_gene: TRBJ2-7; d_gene: -; v_gene: TRBV19; len: 14
CDR3nt: TGTGCCAGCAGCCAAGAACTAGCGGGAGGGCGATACCACGAGCAGTACTTC; CDR3aa: CASSQELAGGRYHEQYF; abundance: -; j_gene: TRBJ2-7; d_gene: TRBD2; v_gene: TRBV4-2; len: 17
CDR3nt: TGTGCCAGCAGTTTAGTGGCAGCAACTAATGAAAAACTGTTTTTT; CDR3aa: CASSLVAATNEKLFF; abundance: -; j_gene: TRBJ1-4; d_gene: -; v_gene: TRBV27; len: 15
CDR3nt: TGTGCCAGCAGCTCGGGACAGGAATCTCATGAGCAGTACTTC; CDR3aa: CASSSGQESHEQYF; abundance: -; j_gene: TRBJ2-7; d_gene: TRBD1; v_gene: TRBV6-5; len: 14
CDR3nt: TGTGCCAGCAGCTTAGATGTCAGCCCGGGAGAGACCCAGTACTTC; CDR3aa: CASSLDVSPGETQYF; abundance: -; j_gene: TRBJ2-5; d_gene: -; v_gene: TRBV11-2; len: 15
CDR3nt: TGTGCCATCAGTGAGTCCTACGGGAACACCGGGGAGCTGTTTTTT; CDR3aa: CAISESYGNTGELFF; abundance: -; j_gene: TRBJ2-2; d_gene: -; v_gene: TRBV10-3; len: 15
CDR3nt: TGTGCCAGAAAAAACCACACGCCACACAAAATAACGGGGGGCGCAGGGTATAGCACTGAAGCTTTCTTT; CDR3aa: CARKNHTPHKITGGAGYSTEAFF; abundance: -; j_gene: TRBJ1-1; d_gene: -; v_gene: TRBV5-3; len: 23
CDR3nt: TGTGCCAGCAGCGTAGGGTGGGGCAAACAGGGAAAGGTTGAAGCTTTCTTT; CDR3aa: CASSVGWGKQGKVEAFF; abundance: -; j_gene: TRBJ1-1; d_gene: -; v_gene: TRBV9; len: 17
CDR3nt: TGTGCCAGCAGTCGGGGACTAGCGTTGACAGATACGCAGTATTTT; CDR3aa: CASSRGLALTDTQYF; abundance: -; j_gene: TRBJ2-3; d_gene: TRBD2; v_gene: TRBV2; len: 15
CDR3nt: TGTGCCAGTAGTATAACTAGGGCACCAAATCAGCCCCAGCATTTT; CDR3aa: CASSITRAPNQPQHF; abundance: -; j_gene: TRBJ1-5; d_gene: -; v_gene: TRBV19; len: 15
CDR3nt: TGTGCCAGCAGCCTCGACAGGGTTTCTGGGGCCAACGTCCTGACTTTC; CDR3aa: CASSLDRVSGANVLTF; abundance: -; j_gene: TRBJ2-6; d_gene: TRBD1; v_gene: TRBV7-6; len: 16
CDR3nt: TGTGCCAGCGGAGACTATTCCACAGATACGCAGTATTTT; CDR3aa: CASGDYSTDTQYF; abundance: -; j_gene: TRBJ2-3; d_gene: -; v_gene: TRBV27; len: 13
CDR3nt: TGTGCCAGCAGCCAAGATCTAGCGGGCTCCTACGAGCAGTACTTC; CDR3aa: CASSQDLAGSYEQYF; abundance: -; j_gene: TRBJ2-7; d_gene: TRBD2; v_gene: TRBV4-2; len: 15
CDR3nt: TGTGCCATCAGTGAGTCGAAAGCTAGCGGGAGGGCCAGGTCCTACAATGAGCAGTTCTTC; CDR3aa: CAISESKASGRARSYNEQFF; abundance: -; j_gene: TRBJ2-1; d_gene: TRBD2; v_gene: TRBV10-3; len: 20
CDR3nt: TGTGCCAGCAGCACAGGGGAACGGACCGGGGAGCTGTTTTTT; CDR3aa: CASSTGERTGELFF; abundance: -; j_gene: TRBJ2-2; d_gene: TRBD1; v_gene: TRBV28; len: 14
CDR3nt: TGTGCCAGTACCCCGGCAGGACAGGGCTCCCCTGGGGCCAACGTCCTGACTTTC; CDR3aa: CASTPAGQGSPGANVLTF; abundance: -; j_gene: TRBJ2-6; d_gene: TRBD1; v_gene: TRBV19; len: 18
CDR3nt: TGTGCCAGCAGCCGGCCTACTCTCGAGGTGGATACGCAGTATTTT; CDR3aa: CASSRPTLEVDTQYF; abundance: -; j_gene: TRBJ2-3; d_gene: -; v_gene: TRBV4-2; len: 15
CDR3nt: TGTGCCAGCAGTTACGGCAGGGTGGCTTTCTTT; CDR3aa: CASSYGRVAFF; abundance: -; j_gene: TRBJ1-1; d_gene: -; v_gene: TRBV6-5; len: 11
CDR3nt: TGTGCCATCCTTCACGAACTTAATGAAAAACTGTTTTTT; CDR3aa: CAILHELNEKLFF; abundance: -; j_gene: TRBJ1-4; d_gene: -; v_gene: TRBV10-3; len: 13
CDR3nt: TGTGCCTTGCTCAGGAACGGACAGTCGGAGTGGGGCTACACCTTC; CDR3aa: CALLRNGQSEWGYTF; abundance: -; j_gene: TRBJ1-2; d_gene: -; v_gene: TRBV30; len: 15
CDR3nt: TGTGCCAGCAGCGCCCCCCCGGCAGAGCAAGAGGCCCAGTACTTC; CDR3aa: CASSAPPAEQEAQYF; abundance: -; j_gene: TRBJ2-5; d_gene: -; v_gene: TRBV25-1; len: 15
CDR3nt: TGCGCCAGCAGCCCGCGACTAGCGGGAGTGGAGACCCAGTACTTC; CDR3aa: CASSPRLAGVETQYF; abundance: -; j_gene: TRBJ2-5; d_gene: TRBD2; v_gene: TRBV5-1; len: 15
CDR3nt: TGCGCCAGCAGCTTCCCAGGGGACCACAATGAGCAGTTCTTC; CDR3aa: CASSFPGDHNEQFF; abundance: -; j_gene: TRBJ2-1; d_gene: -; v_gene: TRBV5-1; len: 14
CDR3nt: TGTGCCAGCAGTGAACCCCCGGAACCGAGGTCCCTCCACTTT; CDR3aa: CASSEPPEPRSLHF; abundance: -; j_gene: TRBJ1-6; d_gene: -; v_gene: TRBV6-1; len: 14
CDR3nt: TGTGCCAGCAGCCAAGATCTTAGCGGGAGGGCCAGAGATACGCAGTATTTT; CDR3aa: CASSQDLSGRARDTQYF; abundance: -; j_gene: TRBJ2-3; d_gene: TRBD2; v_gene: TRBV14; len: 17
CDR3nt: TGCGCCAGCAGCCCGACAGGGGGCAATCAGCCCCAGCATTTT; CDR3aa: CASSPTGGNQPQHF; abundance: -; j_gene: TRBJ1-5; d_gene: TRBD1; v_gene: TRBV5-1; len: 14
CDR3nt: TGTGCCACCAGCACAAGAACTAGCGGAAGCCAGTACTTC; CDR3aa: CATSTRTSGSQYF; abundance: -; j_gene: TRBJ2-7; d_gene: TRBD2; v_gene: TRBV15; len: 13
CDR3nt: TGCGCCAGCAGCTTGGTTCTAGCGGAGACCCAGTACTTC; CDR3aa: CASSLVLAETQYF; abundance: -; j_gene: TRBJ2-5; d_gene: -; v_gene: TRBV5-1; len: 13
CDR3nt: TGCAGCGAGGTATCCAGCGGGAGAGGTGAGCAGTTCTTC; CDR3aa: CSEVSSGRGEQFF; abundance: -; j_gene: TRBJ2-1; d_gene: TRBD2; v_gene: TRBV29-1; len: 13
CDR3nt: TGTGCCAGCAGCTCCGGTGTTTCCTACAATGAGCAGTTCTTC; CDR3aa: CASSSGVSYNEQFF; abundance: -; j_gene: TRBJ2-1; d_gene: -; v_gene: TRBV7-2; len: 14
CDR3nt: TGCGCCAGCAGCTCACAGGGGAGTGGTACTGGCTACACCTTC; CDR3aa: CASSSQGSGTGYTF; abundance: -; j_gene: TRBJ1-2; d_gene: TRBD1; v_gene: TRBV5-1; len: 14
CDR3nt: TGTGCCAGCAGTTTATTCAGGGGCGCGAACACTGAAGCTTTCTTT; CDR3aa: CASSLFRGANTEAFF; abundance: medium-sized; j_gene: TRBJ1-1; d_gene: -; v_gene: TRBV28; len: 15
CDR3nt: TGTGCCAGCAGCCAGGGACTAGCGGTCCGATACGAGCAGTACTTC; CDR3aa: CASSQGLAVRYEQYF; abundance: -; j_gene: TRBJ2-7; d_gene: TRBD2; v_gene: TRBV14; len: 15
CDR3nt: TGTGCCAGCAGCTTTACCGGGACAGGGTTCTACGAGCAGTACTTC; CDR3aa: CASSFTGTGFYEQYF; abundance: -; j_gene: TRBJ2-7; d_gene: TRBD1; v_gene: TRBV7-2; len: 15